The following is a TCR beta chain sequence with its context. Its antigen is currently unknown. The data were taken from a study of T cell responses to AZD1222 COVID-19 vaccine. Notes on the study in general: Possibly, clonal diversity was underestimated; donors were largely white British and included more females.

Assay: immunoSEQ multiplex PCR; the TCRdb copy retains only in-frame clones and omits some. The sample includes roughly 120,000 clones, around 90% of them seen just once. Here the sequenced sample was peripheral blood, taken on day 0 of AZD1222 vaccination. The receptor's source is an adult in good health.

The CDR3 DNA reads TGTGCCAGCAGTTCACAGGGGATAGATACGCAGTATTTT. Encoded protein: CASSSQGIDTQYF. This chain uses TRBV6-6 with TRBJ2-3; 7 bases line up with TRBD1. The CDR3 covers 13 residues. V lost 4 bases, J lost 5 bases, and 3 bases stayed unmatched. Per germline, CDR1 MNHNY and CDR2 SVGAGI (reference sequence).